The 14 T cell receptor beta chains listed next were all sequenced from one sample in a study of spatial heterogeneity in lung cancer. Points from the study as a whole: Within tumors, counts of expanded alpha and beta TCRs tracked tumor mutation counts.

Stated time point: sample taken at primary tumor resection. These receptors have no known antigen. TCRdb itself ran the 5' RACE reads through MiXCR, one entry per CDR3 protein. The table records about 3,600 distinct CDR3 sequences, around 5% of them present only once. The specimen was lung tumor tissue, collected at surgery. These TCRs come from a female donor with early-stage non-small cell lung cancer.

This clonotype is medium-sized in the sample. The chain carries TRBV30 and TRBJ2-1; D is possibly TRBD1 (7 bases). V was trimmed by 0 bases and J by 8 bases, leaving 20 bases between them. In germline, CDR1 is GTSNPN, CDR2 SVGIG (reference sequence). The CDR3 length is 16 residues. CDR3 region: CAWSVPAGGGGDEQFF. The CDR3 DNA reads TGTGCCTGGAGTGTACCGGCAGGAGGAGGGGGCGATGAGCAGTTCTTC.

This clonotype is medium-sized (0.01 to 0.1%). V usage is TRBV20-1 and J usage is TRBJ2-3, with a weak D call TRBD2 (5 bases). Germline CDR1 DFQATT, CDR2 SNEGSKA (reference sequence). The length of the CDR3 is 13 residues. V was trimmed by 6 bases and J by 4 bases, leaving 14 bases between them. The DNA for the CDR3 is TGCAGTGCATTCGAGGGAAATGCAGATACGCAGTATTTT. It codes for CSAFEGNADTQYF.

This clonotype was observed many times. The V and J genes are TRBV5-1 and TRBJ1-1, with D maybe TRBD1 (6 bases). CDR1 and CDR2 (germline): SGHRS, YFSETQ. V lost 3 bases and J 0 bases, leaving 6 bases between the germline ends. The CDR3 spans 13 residues. The CDR3 loop reads CASSSGVNTEAFF. In DNA form, the CDR3 reads TGCGCCAGCAGCTCAGGGGTGAACACTGAAGCTTTCTTT.

This clonotype counts as medium-sized. The chain joins TRBV3-1 to TRBJ2-4; TRBD2 agrees at 12 bases. With V trimmed by 4 bases and J by 2 bases, 6 bases remained unmatched. The CDR3 is 17 residues long. The germline gives CDR1 LGHDT, CDR2 YNNKEL (reference sequence). The CDR3 region has the DNA TGTGCCAGCAGCCTCCGGACTAGCGGGGTTACCAAAAACATTCAGTACTTC. This translates into CASSLRTSGVTKNIQYF.

In its sample, this clonotype ranks as large. J is TRBJ2-1 and V is TRBV7-2; D gene ambiguous. Trimming removed 5 bases from V and 7 bases from J, with 9 bases in between. Per the germline V gene, CDR1 is SGHTA and CDR2 is FQGNSA. CDR3 size: 12 residues. DNA for the CDR3: TGTGCCAGCAGCGCGGAACGGAATGAGCAGTTCTTC. Its protein is CASSAERNEQFF.

The CDR3 DNA is TGTGCCAGCAGTCCCCCGACAGGGGGCCATTTGGGCTACAATGAGCAGTTCTTC. Translation: CASSPPTGGHLGYNEQFF. The V gene is TRBV28, the J gene TRBJ2-1, with TRBD1 matching 10 bases. CDR1 and CDR2 (germline): MDHEN, SYDVKM. V dropped 5 bases and J dropped 3; count of bases not matched to a gene: 13. The length of the CDR3 is 18 residues.

This clonotype showed up many times. This sequence joins TRBV20-1 and TRBJ1-5; 7 bases map to TRBD1. V lost 3 bases, J lost 4 bases, and 6 bases stayed unmatched. This CDR3 has 14 residues. Germline lookup yields CDR1 DFQATT and CDR2 SNEGSKA (reference sequence). The CDR3 is CSASPAGGNQPQHF. The DNA of the CDR3 is TGCAGTGCTAGCCCGGCAGGGGGGAATCAGCCCCAGCATTTT.

By sample fraction, this clonotype is medium-sized (0.01 to 0.1%). The chain couples TRBV7-9 to TRBJ2-7; D tentatively reads TRBD1 or TRBD2 (5 bases each). Trimming left V 0 bases short and J 3 bases short, with 6 bases between. The CDR3 totals 13 residues. Germline V gene lookup returns CDR1 SEHNR and CDR2 FQNEAQ (reference sequence). The CDR3 bases are TGTGCCAGCAGCTTAGCGGGGGTCTACGAGCAGTACTTC. This gives the protein CASSLAGVYEQYF.

This clonotype is labeled as large. The gene calls are TRBV18 and TRBJ1-1; no definite D call. CDR1 is KGHSH, CDR2 LQKENI, per germline. This CDR3 is 17 amino acids long. V lost 1 base and J 2 bases, leaving 17 bases between the germline ends. CDR3: CASSPLPLSSGNTEAFF. CDR3 sequence (DNA): TGTGCCAGCTCACCACTCCCCTTGTCGTCCGGAAACACTGAAGCTTTCTTT.

This clonotype was observed at least ten times. V gene TRBV3-1 combines with J gene TRBJ2-7; 7 positions match TRBD1. The CDR3 extends over 17 amino acids. Losses at the gene ends were 5 bases for V and 0 bases for J; bases not matched to a gene: 13. Germline CDR1 and CDR2: LGHDT and YNNKEL (reference sequence). The CDR3 sequence is CASSSFGTGESSYEQYF. The CDR3 nucleotides read TGTGCCAGCAGCTCCTTTGGTACAGGGGAGAGCTCCTACGAGCAGTACTTC.

Notes on this clonotype: Given a much more abundant clone one base away, this may be a read error. The J gene is TRBJ2-3, the V gene TRBV7-2; 15 bases align to TRBD2. The germline CDR1 and CDR2 sequences are SGHTA and FQGNSA. The CDR3 runs 21 residues. DNA of the CDR3: TGTGCCAGCAGCCGCGGGGGGGGACTAGCGGGGGGCCGAGCTAGCACAGAAACGCAGTATTTT. Its translation is CASSRGGGLAGGRASTETQYF.

There are many counts of this clonotype. Possible read error: a much larger clone is one base away. The CDR3 nucleotides are TGTGCCAGCAGCCAAGGAGGATGTTTCTCACCCCTCCACTTT. Amino acids: CASSQGGCFSPLHF. The chain links TRBV14 to TRBJ1-6; D is undetermined. The CDR3 has 14 amino acids. With 1 base removed from V and 10 bases from J, the gap between germline ends came to 11 bases. Germline CDR1 and CDR2: SGHDN and FVKESK.

By frequency in the sample, this clonotype is medium-sized. This sequence joins TRBV6-1 and TRBJ1-5, with D maybe TRBD1 (6 bases). Trimming stripped 7 bases from V and 7 bases from J, with 14 bases between. CDR1 and CDR2 from the germline V gene are MNHNS and SASEGT. The CDR3 consists of 13 residues. CDR3 residues: CASKKTGKQPQHF. CDR3 DNA sequence: TGTGCCAGCAAGAAAACAGGGAAGCAGCCCCAGCATTTT.

This clonotype was seen ten or more times. The chain uses TRBV7-9 and TRBJ2-5; TRBD2 aligns across 7 bases. The CDR3 is made up of 16 amino acids. The V gene end was trimmed by 5 bases and the J gene end by 0 bases; junction bases not matched to a gene: 9. Germline V gene sequence: CDR1 SEHNR, CDR2 FQNEAQ (reference sequence). The CDR3, as DNA: TGTGCCAGCAGCCCAAGGAGCGGGATGTACCAAGAGACCCAGTACTTC. Translating it yields CASSPRSGMYQETQYF.